Here is one TCR beta chain with its context. The antigen remains undetermined. These data come from a study of CXCR3-negative and CXCR3-positive naive CD8 T cells. UMI-labeled 5' RACE TRB cDNA libraries were prepared from the cells. TCRdb derives one entry per CDR3 protein from the 5' RACE reads, leaving out DNA. Its listing shows 100,000 to 150,000 distinct CDR3 sequences. Study-wide points: When CXCR3-positive naive cells were set against CXCR3-negative naive cells, the former had more hydrophobic TRB CDR3s. Similarly elevated diversity marked both naive subsets, with memory CD8+ cells showing far lower diversity.

The CDR3 runs to 13 residues. Germline lookup yields CDR1 LGHNA and CDR2 YNFKEQ. Sequences were obtained from naive CXCR3- CD8+ T cells from blood. The subset here: CD45RO-CCR7+CD27+CD95- naive CD8+ T cells lacking CXCR3 (TNR3-). The origin of this receptor is a human donor in good health. Some clones in this sample may be carry-over from other donors' samples. This rearrangement joins TRBV4-2 to TRBJ2-7; TCRdb's D gene call, TRBD1, goes unchecked for lack of DNA. The CDR3 loop reads CASSQAGSYEQYF.